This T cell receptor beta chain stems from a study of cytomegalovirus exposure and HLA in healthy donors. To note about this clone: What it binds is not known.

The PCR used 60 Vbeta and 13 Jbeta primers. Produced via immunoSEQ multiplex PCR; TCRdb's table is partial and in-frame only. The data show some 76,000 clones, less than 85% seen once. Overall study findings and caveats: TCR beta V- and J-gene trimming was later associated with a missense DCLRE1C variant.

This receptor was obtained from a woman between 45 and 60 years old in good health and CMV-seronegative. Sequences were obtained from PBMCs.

CDR3 DNA: TGTGCCAGCAGTCCCCGCTTGGGCCTTAATGAAAAACTGTTTTTT. This gives the protein CASSPRLGLNEKLFF. The chain is built from TRBV6-5 and TRBJ1-4; D unresolved. The CDR3 sequence is 15 residues long. Germline lookup yields CDR1 MNHEY and CDR2 SVGAGI. V dropped 5 bases and J dropped 4 bases, with 14 bases sitting between them.